What follows is one T cell receptor (beta chain) and its context. This CDR3 is 16 amino acids long. The V end lost 7 bases, the J end lost 4 bases, and 19 bases lay between the germline ends. Germline CDR1 MDHEN, CDR2 SYDVKM. The data were obtained in a study of CD8 T cells in Susac syndrome. Fulfillment of recently defined diagnostic criteria for definite or probable disease was shown by the patients with Susac syndrome. RNA amounts of about 0.45 to 1 ug underwent reverse transcription with random hexamers. An immunoSEQ multiplex PCR generated amplified TCR beta CDR3 products spanning 54 Vbeta and 13 Jbeta. One entry per CDR3 protein, called by TCRdb with MiXCR from the immunoSEQ multiplex PCR reads. Of around 69,000 distinct CDR3 sequences listed, 93% are singletons.

The chain employs TRBV28 and TRBJ1-4, with D possibly being TRBD1 (6 bases). Sequencing used CD8+ T cells from PBMCs. The sequence came from a human donor with Susac syndrome. The CDR3 sequence: CASTQTGTPFNEKLFF. CDR3 coding DNA: TGTGCCAGCACCCAAACCGGGACACCCTTTAATGAAAAACTGTTTTTT.